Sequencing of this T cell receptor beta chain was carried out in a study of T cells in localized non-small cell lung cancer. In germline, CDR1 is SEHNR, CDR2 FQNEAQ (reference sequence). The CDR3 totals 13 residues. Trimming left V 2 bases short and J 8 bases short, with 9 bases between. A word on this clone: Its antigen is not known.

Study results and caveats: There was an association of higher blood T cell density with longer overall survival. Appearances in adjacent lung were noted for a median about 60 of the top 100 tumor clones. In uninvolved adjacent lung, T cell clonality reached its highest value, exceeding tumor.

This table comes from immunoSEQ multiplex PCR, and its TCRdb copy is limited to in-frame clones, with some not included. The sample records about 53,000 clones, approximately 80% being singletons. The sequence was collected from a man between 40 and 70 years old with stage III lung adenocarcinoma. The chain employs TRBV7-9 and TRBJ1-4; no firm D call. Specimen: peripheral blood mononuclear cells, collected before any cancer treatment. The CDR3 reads CASSLTLTEKLFF. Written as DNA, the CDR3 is TGTGCCAGCAGCTTAACTTTAACGGAAAAACTGTTTTTT.